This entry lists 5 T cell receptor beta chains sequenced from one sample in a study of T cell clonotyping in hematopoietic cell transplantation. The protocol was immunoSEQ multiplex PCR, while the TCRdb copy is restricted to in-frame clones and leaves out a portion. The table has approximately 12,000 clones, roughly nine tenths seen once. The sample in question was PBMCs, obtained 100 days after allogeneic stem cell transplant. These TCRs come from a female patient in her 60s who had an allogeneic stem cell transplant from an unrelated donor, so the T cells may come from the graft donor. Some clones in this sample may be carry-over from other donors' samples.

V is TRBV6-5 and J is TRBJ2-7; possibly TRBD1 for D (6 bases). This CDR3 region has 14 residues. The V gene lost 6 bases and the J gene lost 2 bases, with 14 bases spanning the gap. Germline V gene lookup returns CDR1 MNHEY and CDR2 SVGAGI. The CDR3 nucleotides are TGTGCCAGCAGCTCTTCCGGGACAACCTACGAGCAGTACTTC. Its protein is CASSSSGTTYEQYF.

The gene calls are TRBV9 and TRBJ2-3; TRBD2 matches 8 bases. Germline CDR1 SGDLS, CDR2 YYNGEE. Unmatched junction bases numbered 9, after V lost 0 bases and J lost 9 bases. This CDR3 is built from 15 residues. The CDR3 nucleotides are TGTGCCAGCAGCGTAGTAGGTCTAGCGGGCGACACGCAGTATTTT. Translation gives CASSVVGLAGDTQYF. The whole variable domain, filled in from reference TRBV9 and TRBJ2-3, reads DSGVTQTPKHLITATGQRVTLRCSPRSGDLSVYWYQQSLDQGLQFLIQYYNGEERAKGNILERFSAQQFPDLHSELNLSSLELGDSALYFCASSVVGLAGDTQYFGPGTRLTVL.

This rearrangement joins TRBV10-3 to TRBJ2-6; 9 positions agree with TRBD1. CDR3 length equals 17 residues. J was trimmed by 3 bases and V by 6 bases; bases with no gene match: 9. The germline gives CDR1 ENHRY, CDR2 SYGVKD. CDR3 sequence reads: CAIRTGTGLNGANVLTF. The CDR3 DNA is TGTGCCATCAGGACCGGGACAGGGTTAAATGGGGCCAACGTCCTGACTTTC.

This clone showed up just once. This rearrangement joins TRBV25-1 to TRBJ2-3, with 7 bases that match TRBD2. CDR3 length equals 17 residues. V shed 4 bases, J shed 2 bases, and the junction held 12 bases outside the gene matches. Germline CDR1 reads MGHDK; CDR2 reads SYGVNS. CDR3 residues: CASSVVGGRDDTDTQYF. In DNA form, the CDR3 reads TGTGCCAGCAGTGTGGTGGGTGGGAGGGATGACACAGATACGCAGTATTTT.

The CDR3 coding sequence is TGTGCCTGGAGTCCCACAGGGAGACGTCGTAATTCACCCCTCCACTTT. This gives the protein CAWSPTGRRRNSPLHF. The chain has TRBV30 and TRBJ1-6; TRBD1 might be the D (6 bases). The V end was cut by 2 bases, the J end by 6 bases, with 17 bases between. The CDR3 extends over 16 amino acids. In germline, CDR1 is GTSNPN, CDR2 SVGIG (reference sequence).